The clone carrying this T cell receptor gamma chain is labeled as large (0.1 to 1%). TCRdb re-called the reads via CATT. The table has about 1,100 gamma-chain clones, about 4.3% seen once. This CDR3 comprises 16 residues. With V trimmed by 4 bases and J by 9 bases, 9 bases remained unmatched. The germline V gene encodes CDR1 GITISATS and CDR2 ISYDGTV (reference sequence). This entry comes from a study of gamma-delta chains in newborns, infants, children. Turning to the study itself: Microbial exposure reportedly drives polyclonal innate γδ T cell expansion after birth.

The genes are TRGV9 and TRGJP. This clonotype was sampled from a child who was a newborn, infant or young child, either healthy, febrile or measles-vaccinated (not recorded which). Sample: blood. This chain's CDR3 is CALWDGLALGKKIKVF. CDR3 in DNA: TGTGCCTTGTGGGACGGTTTGGCGTTGGGCAAAAAAATCAAGGTATTT.